The clone carrying this TCR beta chain is judged medium-sized. Its antigen remains unknown. Germline V gives CDR1 SQVTM, CDR2 ANQGSEA. Trimming cost V 6 bases and J 1 base, with 6 bases left between them. The CDR3 has 12 residues. The authors cocultured the mixed lymphocyte reaction cells at 37 degrees C for 6 to 7 days. This sample is drawn from a study of siplizumab effects on memory and regulatory T cells. Each sample had roughly 10^5 TCR templates assayed. The protocol was immunoSEQ multiplex PCR, while the TCRdb copy is restricted to in-frame clones and leaves out a portion. The sample has about 6,600 clones, approximately 34% seen once. Broader study findings: It was not possible to assign a naive or memory phenotype to roughly 75-97% of proliferating CD4+ or CD8+ clones. Naive T cell populations appeared to exhibit greater diversity than memory cells and appeared to be major alloresponse contributors. Where siplizumab was present, mappable alloreactive CD4+ clones averaged around 70% Treg-derived, compared with 25% to 30% in controls.

The specimen was CFSE-low (dividing) CD8+ T cells sorted from an allogeneic mixed lymphocyte reaction. This chain joins TRBV29-1 and TRBJ2-2; tentative D call: TRBD1 (6 bases). The origin of this receptor is a human donor in good health; the cells came from an allogeneic mixed lymphocyte reaction. Written as DNA, the CDR3 is TGCAGCGTGGGACAGAACACCGGGGAGCTGTTTTTT. Amino acids: CSVGQNTGELFF.